This T cell receptor beta chain was obtained from a study of blood T cell repertoires in COVID-19. Overall study: The analysed material was cDNA or gDNA that came from T cells, B-cell-depleted T cells, or PBMCs.

CDR3 size: 15 residues. V dropped 6 bases and J dropped 2; count of bases not matched to a gene: 6. CDR1 is SGHTA and CDR2 is FQGTGA in the germline V gene. Sequencing was performed with immunoSEQ multiplex PCR; in TCRdb, only in-frame clones are kept and a portion is missing. Of about 400,000 clones in the sample, 70% to 90% were seen once. The rearrangement links TRBV7-3 to TRBJ2-3; 9 bases fit TRBD2. This receptor was taken from a woman in her 30s with acute COVID-19. What was sequenced was PBMCs or T cells enriched from blood (not recorded which). CDR3 region: CASSPAGGITDTQYF. CDR3 DNA sequence: TGTGCCAGCAGTCCAGCGGGGGGAATCACAGATACGCAGTATTTT. Combining the CDR3 with reference TRBV7-3 and TRBJ2-3 gives the whole variable domain GAGVSQTPSNKVTEKGKYVELRCDPISGHTALYWYRQSLGQGPEFLIYFQGTGAADDSGLPNDRFFAVRPEGSVSTLKIQRTERGDSAVYLCASSPAGGITDTQYFGPGTRLTVL.